This TCR beta chain was recovered during a study of shared clonotypes between healthy human individuals. This CDR3 spans 14 amino acids. Per the germline V gene, CDR1 is SQVTM and CDR2 is ANQGSEA. Germline trimming cut 1 base from V and 4 bases from J; bases unmatched to any gene: 3. Method: immunoSEQ multiplex PCR; TCRdb's copy keeps in-frame clones and lacks some. The sample has roughly 2,000,000 clones, just under 95% seen once; the top ten hold 1.5% to 2%. Details on this clone: The antigen is unknown. Additional DNA sequences in this sample encode the identical CDR3.

General study results and limits: Tissue TCR repertoires likely differ from these blood-only repertoires.

The naive CD8 population came from CD45RO-negative cells selected for CCR7, without terminally differentiated effector memory CD45RA+ cells. The material sequenced was naive CD8+ T cells from PBMCs. The sequence derives from a man aged 18 to 29 in good health. Some clones in this sample may be carry-over from other donors' samples. The chain employs TRBV29-1 and TRBJ2-1; the match to TRBD1 covers 8 bases. The CDR3 here is CSVEGQGAYNEQFF. CDR3 nucleotide sequence: TGCAGCGTTGAAGGGCAGGGGGCGTACAATGAGCAGTTCTTC.